Below are 13 T cell receptor beta chains sequenced from a single sample in a study of CD8+ T cells in alopecia areata. Treatment meaning: oral pan-JAK inhibitor, 5-10 mg twice daily. RNA extraction was followed by reverse transcription into cDNA, which acted as the sequencing template. Libraries were prepared by immunoSEQ multiplex PCR; TCRdb keeps only in-frame clonotypes and omits some of them. The sample includes approximately 140,000 clones, approximately 85% seen only once; the top ten take just under 25%. The sample consisted of CD8+ T cells sorted from blood, taken at week 4, from a patient treated with tofacitinib. The receptors come from a human donor with alopecia areata.

This chain joins TRBV9 and TRBJ2-3, with no clear D. Looked up from germline, CDR1 is SGDLS and CDR2 is YYNGEE. The V gene lost 0 bases and the J gene lost 6 bases, with 8 bases spanning the gap. The CDR3 spans 13 residues. DNA for the CDR3: TGTGCCAGCAGCGTAGGGGTAGGCGATACGCAGTATTTT. Translation: CASSVGVGDTQYF.

J is TRBJ2-3 and V is TRBV7-8; the D is unclear. This CDR3 region has 10 residues. From germline, CDR1 is SGHVS and CDR2 FQNEAQ. V lost 5 bases to trimming and J lost 3 bases, with 0 bases between them. The CDR3 DNA reads TGTGCCAGCAGCACAGATACGCAGTATTTT. Protein product: CASSTDTQYF.

This clone occurred once. The chain combines TRBV4-1 with TRBJ1-1; possibly TRBD1 for D (5 bases). CDR3 length: 15 amino acids. With 1 base removed from V and 1 base from J, the gap between germline ends came to 10 bases. CDR1 and CDR2 (germline): MGHRA, YSYEKL. The CDR3 reads CASSQVWQGNTEAFF. The CDR3 region has the DNA TGCGCCAGCAGCCAAGTTTGGCAGGGGAACACTGAAGCTTTCTTT.

The rearrangement uses TRBV27 and TRBJ2-3, with 10 bases lining up with TRBD2. Germline loops: CDR1 MNHEY, CDR2 SMNVEV (reference sequence). V shed 1 base, J shed 4 bases, and the junction held 5 bases outside the gene matches. This CDR3 comprises 16 residues. CDR3 loop: CASSLLSGGASDTQYF. CDR3 coding DNA: TGTGCCAGCAGTTTATTGAGCGGGGGGGCCTCAGATACGCAGTATTTT.

The gene calls are TRBV7-2 and TRBJ2-1; 7 nucleotides agree with TRBD1. The germline V gene has CDR1 SGHTA and CDR2 FQGNSA. The CDR3 covers 13 residues. J gave up 6 bases and V 5 bases, and 4 bases lay outside the gene matches. The chain's CDR3 is CASSDRDSNEQFF. The DNA for the CDR3 is TGTGCCAGCAGCGACCGGGACAGCAATGAGCAGTTCTTC. The variable domain in full, with the rest retrieved from reference TRBV7-2 and TRBJ2-1, is GAGVSQSPSNKVTEKGKDVELRCDPISGHTALYWYRQSLGQGLEFLIYFQGNSAPDKSGLPSDRFSAERTGGSVSTLTIQRTQQEDSAVYLCASSDRDSNEQFFGPGTRLTVL.

The V call is TRBV5-1, the J call TRBJ1-2, with D possibly being TRBD1 (5 bases). This CDR3 comprises 15 residues. Germline CDR1 SGHRS, CDR2 YFSETQ. V was pared by 3 bases and J by 3 bases, with 15 bases between. CDR3 protein: CASSSSLGEDYGYTF. CDR3 coding DNA: TGCGCCAGCAGCTCGTCGTTGGGGGAGGACTATGGCTACACCTTC.

CDR3 region: CASSSSNAGELKTQYF. Here the CDR3 DNA reads TGTGCCAGCAGCTCCTCCAATGCGGGGGAGCTAAAGACCCAGTACTTC. The gene calls are TRBV7-9 and TRBJ2-5; 7 nucleotides align to TRBD2. V shed 4 bases, J shed 6 bases, and the junction held 14 bases outside the gene matches. Germline V CDR1 and CDR2: SEHNR, FQNEAQ (reference sequence). This CDR3 comprises 16 residues.

The chain couples TRBV18 to TRBJ2-7, with D possibly TRBD1 on 6 matching bases. Germline V lookup: CDR1 KGHSH, CDR2 LQKENI. This CDR3 spans 18 amino acids. Trimming shortened V by 3 bases and J by 2 bases, and 23 bases separated the two germline ends. The CDR3 reads CASSPIDRLRGIPYEQYF. CDR3 in DNA: TGTGCCAGCTCACCCATTGACAGGCTAAGGGGAATTCCCTACGAGCAGTACTTC. Variable domain in full (rest from reference TRBV18 and TRBJ2-7): NAGVMQNPRHLVRRRGQEARLRCSPMKGHSHVYWYRQLPEEGLKFMVYLQKENIIDESGMPKERFSAEFPKEGPSILRIQQVVRGDSAAYFCASSPIDRLRGIPYEQYFGPGTRLTVT.

This clone has a single count. The junction departs from germline at one end; a sequencing error may be responsible. The chain is built from TRBV7-7 and TRBJ2-5; TRBD1 matches 9 bases. Germline V gene sequence: CDR1 SSHAT, CDR2 FNYEAQ (reference sequence). This CDR3 spans 19 amino acids. For the CDR3, the DNA is TGTGCTAGCAGCTTAACTCTGTCCGGGACAGGGCGGTTGGGAGAGACCCAGTACTTC. Encoded protein: CASSLTLSGTGRLGETQYF.

CDR3 DNA: TGTGCCAGCAGCTTCGGGATGATGTACGAGCAGTACTTC. It translates to CASSFGMMYEQYF. This chain joins TRBV5-5 and TRBJ2-7, with D tentatively TRBD2 (5 bases). The germline V and J ends were trimmed by 2 bases and 4 bases, with 10 bases remaining between them. The length of the CDR3 is 13 residues. Germline CDR1 is SGHKS and CDR2 is YYEKEE (reference sequence).

The chain couples TRBV7-2 to TRBJ2-7, with a tentative D call TRBD1 (6 bases). The CDR3 has 14 amino acids. The V and J ends lost 5 bases and 0 bases respectively, with 11 bases between them. CDR1 and CDR2 (germline): SGHTA, FQGNSA. CDR3 sequence: CASSTGTSSYEQYF. The CDR3 nucleotides are TGTGCCAGCAGCACAGGGACAAGCTCCTACGAGCAGTACTTC.

This clone was counted only a few times. The rearrangement uses TRBV29-1 and TRBJ2-1; the match to TRBD1 covers 8 bases. The CDR3 covers 15 residues. Germline lookup yields CDR1 SQVTM and CDR2 ANQGSEA. V dropped 1 base and J dropped 9; count of bases not matched to a gene: 11. The CDR3 loop is CSVEGGQGAIGEQFF. DNA for the CDR3: TGCAGCGTTGAAGGTGGTCAGGGGGCTATTGGTGAGCAGTTCTTC.

This rearrangement joins TRBV29-1 to TRBJ2-2, with 7 bases fitting TRBD1. This CDR3 comprises 15 residues. CDR1 and CDR2 from the germline V gene are SQVTM and ANQGSEA. Trimming cost V 0 bases and J 5 bases; bases outside gene matches: 6. The CDR3 nucleotides read TGCAGCGTTGAAGATCGCAGGGGGTCAACCGGGGAGCTGTTTTTT. Translated, it gives CSVEDRRGSTGELFF.